This TCR beta chain was found in a study of T-cell memory formation after mild COVID-19. Trimming took 5 bases from V and 4 from J; bases not matched to a gene: 5. Looked up from germline, CDR1 is SGHTA and CDR2 is FQGNSA. The CDR3 consists of 16 residues. As concerns this clonotype: As yet, its antigen is unknown.

Amplification by 5'RACE using constant-segment primers produced TCR alpha and TCR beta cDNA libraries that carried sample barcodes and UMIs. Each CDR3 protein is one row after TCRdb ran MiXCR on the 5' RACE reads. The sample includes 85,000 to 130,000 distinct CDR3 sequences, roughly 10% of them seen just once. Overall study findings and caveats: A second wave expanding day 15 to 37 was CD4+-biased; contracting clones were balanced. Clones that contracted clustered mainly in CM and EM if CD4+ and in EMRA if CD8+.

The receptor was derived from a man aged 18-30 years who had mild COVID-19 (a few samples of this study predate the infection). Cell type and time point are not known. The genes are TRBV7-2 and TRBJ2-7; 16 bases fit TRBD2. Sequenced material: PBMCs or a T cell subset sorted from them (not recorded which). The CDR3 is CASSPRGLAGGYEQYF. The CDR3 DNA sequence: TGTGCCAGCAGCCCCCGGGGACTAGCGGGGGGGTACGAGCAGTACTTC.